Shown below are 14 T cell receptor beta chains from a single sample sequenced in a study of spatial heterogeneity in lung cancer. Study-wide points: The number of expanded tumor alpha and beta chains correlated with mutation number.

As for time point: sample taken at primary tumor resection. MiXCR was run by TCRdb on the 5' RACE reads, yielding one entry per CDR3 protein. The sample records 4,000 to 5,500 distinct CDR3 sequences, around 12% being singletons. For these receptors, no antigen is known. Sequenced here: lung tumor tissue, sampled at surgery. The receptor source for this set is a male donor with early-stage non-small cell lung cancer.

This clonotype showed up many times. In a library made to pick up alpha chains, this beta chain is a stray read with a size that means little. The chain employs TRBV6-1 and TRBJ2-3; D not resolved. V was trimmed by 9 bases and J by 3 bases, leaving 13 bases between them. In germline, CDR1 is MNHNS, CDR2 SASEGT. The CDR3 extends over 13 amino acids. The CDR3 DNA reads as TGTGCCAGTCGGTCGAGTGGAACAGATACGCAGTATTTT. This encodes CASRSSGTDTQYF.

By share, this clonotype ranks as medium-sized (0.01 to 0.1%). Within a library made for alpha chains, this beta chain is off target, and its count is uninformative. This chain uses TRBV7-2 with TRBJ2-1; 7 bases align to TRBD2. The V and J ends lost 2 bases and 4 bases, in that order; junction bases with no gene match: 5. CDR3 size: 15 residues. Germline V gene lookup returns CDR1 SGHTA and CDR2 FQGNSA. The CDR3 loop reads CASSLRTSAYNEQFF. The DNA of the CDR3 is TGTGCCAGCAGCTTACGTACTAGCGCGTACAATGAGCAGTTCTTC.

This clonotype was recorded at least ten times. This beta chain is an unintended read in a library built for alpha chains; its size means little. V usage is TRBV7-2 and J usage is TRBJ2-7; TRBD2 matches at 9 bases. Germline V lookup: CDR1 SGHTA, CDR2 FQGNSA. This CDR3 has 12 amino acids. The trim removed 8 bases at V and 4 bases at J, leaving 3 bases unmatched. The CDR3 protein is CASGSGGYEQYF. In DNA form, the CDR3 reads TGTGCCAGCGGGAGCGGGGGGTACGAGCAGTACTTC.

To note about this clonotype: A library made for alpha chains picked up this beta chain off target, so its size means little. The CDR3 loop is CSATYGTAANIQYF. Written as DNA, the CDR3 is TGCAGTGCTACCTACGGGACCGCCGCGAACATTCAGTACTTC. The genes are TRBV20-1 and TRBJ2-4; D may be TRBD1 or TRBD2 (5 bases each). In germline, CDR1 is DFQATT, CDR2 SNEGSKA (reference sequence). The CDR3 is 14 amino acids. V dropped 4 bases and J dropped 7 bases, with 17 bases sitting between them.

This clonotype appeared many times. This beta chain came through as a stray read in a library set up for alpha chains, and its size says little. The genes are TRBV24-1 and TRBJ2-2; 8 nucleotides line up with TRBD2. The CDR3 length is 17 residues. Germline CDR1 is KGHDR and CDR2 is SFDVKD. Trimming took 1 base from V and 4 from J; bases not matched to a gene: 7. DNA of the CDR3: TGTGCCACCAGTGATTTCCTTATGGCGGGAGGCACCGGGGAGCTGTTTTTT. This translates into CATSDFLMAGGTGELFF.

This clonotype is categorized as medium-sized (0.01 to 0.1%). The library was built for alpha chains, so this beta chain is an off-target read and its size means little. The rearrangement uses TRBV29-1 and TRBJ1-2, with D uncertain. The ends were cut back, 3 bases at V and 0 bases at J, with 8 bases in the middle. The CDR3 spans 13 residues. CDR1 is SQVTM, CDR2 ANQGSEA, per germline. The DNA for the CDR3 is TGCAGCGTTGACGTAAATGCTAACTATGGCTACACCTTC. Amino acids: CSVDVNANYGYTF.

This clonotype was seen a few times. This beta chain was picked up by a library intended for alpha chains and is off target, so its count carries little meaning. The chain has TRBV18 and TRBJ2-3, with a tentative D call TRBD1 (6 bases). This CDR3 comprises 17 residues. V shed 1 base and J shed 0 bases, with 14 bases lying between them. The germline V gene encodes CDR1 KGHSH and CDR2 LQKENI. CDR3 loop: CASSPQPGHFSTDTQYF. The CDR3 bases are TGTGCCAGCTCACCACAACCGGGACATTTTAGCACAGATACGCAGTATTTT.

Concerning this clonotype: Because this beta chain is a stray read in a library intended to capture alpha chains, its abundance should not be given much weight. V gene TRBV2 combines with J gene TRBJ2-7, with a possible D match to TRBD2 (6 bases). The V end was cut by 7 bases, the J end by 6 bases, with 13 bases between. This CDR3 spans 12 amino acids. CDR1 and CDR2 from the germline V gene are SNHLY and FYNNEI. The CDR3 here is CASTGGMLEQYF. DNA for the CDR3: TGTGCCAGCACAGGCGGGATGCTCGAGCAGTACTTC.

This clonotype was seen many times. The size of this beta chain means little, since it is a stray read in a library made for alpha chains. V gene TRBV5-4 combines with J gene TRBJ2-2; possible D gene TRBD2, 6 bases. The ends were cut back, 4 bases at V and 4 bases at J, with 8 bases in the middle. This CDR3 has 13 amino acids. The germline V gene has CDR1 SGHNT and CDR2 YYREEE (reference sequence). CDR3 protein: CASSPGLTGELFF. The CDR3 DNA reads as TGTGCCAGCAGCCCGGGACTCACCGGGGAGCTGTTTTTT.

This clonotype was counted at least ten times. Found in a library prepared for alpha chains, this beta chain is an off-target read, and its abundance has little meaning. This chain uses TRBV20-1 with TRBJ2-3; D not certain. Trimming left V 3 bases short and J 0 bases short, with 4 bases between. This CDR3 has 12 amino acids. In germline, CDR1 is DFQATT, CDR2 SNEGSKA (reference sequence). The CDR3 sequence is CSASPSTDTQYF. In nucleotides, the CDR3 is TGCAGTGCTAGTCCCAGCACAGATACGCAGTATTTT.

This clonotype was seen many times. This beta chain turned up in a library designed for alpha chains; as an off-target read, its abundance says little. The CDR3 is CASSLDSSTDTQYF. CDR3 bases: TGTGCCAGCAGCTTAGACAGTAGCACAGATACGCAGTATTTT. J is TRBJ2-3 and V is TRBV7-2; D remains ambiguous. The germline gives CDR1 SGHTA, CDR2 FQGNSA. V lost 1 base, J lost 0 bases, and 5 bases lay in between. The CDR3 runs to 14 residues.

As concerns this clonotype: This beta chain is a stray read from a library made for alpha chains; its abundance is not meaningful. The chain carries TRBV3-1 and TRBJ2-3; D is perhaps TRBD2 (5 bases). Between the trimmed V and J ends, which lost 4 bases and 4 bases, there was a span of 15 bases. In germline, CDR1 is LGHDT, CDR2 YNNKEL (reference sequence). The CDR3 covers 15 residues. The CDR3 DNA reads as TGTGCCAGCAGCCGTCTAGGCCAGAGGGCAGATACGCAGTATTTT. The encoded protein is CASSRLGQRADTQYF.

The table lists this clonotype with many counts. Since it is a stray read in a library aimed at alpha chains, this beta chain has a size that is not meaningful. V gene TRBV2 combines with J gene TRBJ2-3, with a tentative D call TRBD2 (6 bases). The CDR3 runs to 15 residues. The ends were cut back, 4 bases at V and 1 base at J, with 12 bases in the middle. Germline V CDR1 and CDR2: SNHLY, FYNNEI. CDR3 amino acids: CASSGQTGGTDTQYF. DNA for the CDR3: TGTGCCAGCAGTGGACAGACGGGGGGCACAGATACGCAGTATTTT.

This clonotype was counted many times. Within a library made for alpha chains, this beta chain is off target, and its count is uninformative. The chain carries TRBV27 and TRBJ1-4; D may be TRBD1 (5 bases). Germline V gene data show CDR1 as MNHEY and CDR2 as SMNVEV (reference sequence). The CDR3 is 11 residues long. As DNA, the CDR3 is TGTGCGGAGGAGGGGCGAAAAAAACTGTTTTTT. Its translation is CAEEGRKKLFF.